This TCR beta chain is drawn from a study of naive and memory T cell subsets. The beta constant-region primer was an equimolar mix of two oligonucleotides covering TRBC1 and TRBC2. TCRdb ran MiXCR on the UMI-ligation and nested PCR reads and lists one entry per CDR3 protein. Of around 160,000 distinct CDR3 sequences detected, approximately 15% appear once; the ten largest clones hold more than 0.13%. CDR3 length equals 17 residues. V lost 1 base, J lost 1 base, and 19 bases lay in between. The germline CDR1 and CDR2 sequences are DFQATT and SNEGSKA (reference sequence). CMV status came from CD4+ IFNgamma after overnight CMV lysate stimulation. Cells stained for CD3, CD4, CD8, CD45RA and CD27 were sorted into four subsets.

The rearrangement links TRBV20-1 to TRBJ1-2; tentatively, D is TRBD1 (6 bases). Sequencing was carried out using naive CD4+ T cells from blood. This sequence was found in a human donor in good health. The CDR3 sequence: CSARGRGRSPGNYGYTF. The CDR3 bases are TGCAGTGCTAGAGGGCGGGGGCGTTCGCCGGGTAACTATGGCTACACCTTC.